This T cell receptor beta chain was obtained from a study of CD8 T cells in ankylosing spondylitis. General study points: Earlier reports found some motif variants in synovial fluid and blood in reactive arthritis. In peripheral blood, disease-linked CD8+ clones occurred at relatively low frequencies. A TCR beta motif of eight highly homologous variants appeared characteristic of ankylosing spondylitis blood. Disease-linked clones were reportedly significantly enriched in matched ankylosing spondylitis synovial fluid.

Each TCR beta library was made by quantitative 5'-RACE that incorporated molecular barcodes. One entry per CDR3 protein results from TCRdb running MiXCR on the 5' RACE reads. This sample has about 540,000 distinct CDR3 sequences, with roughly 13% found just once. The J segment lost 3 bases and the V segment lost 3 bases, leaving 3 bases of the junction unmatched. Per the germline V gene, CDR1 is SEHNR and CDR2 is FQNEAQ (reference sequence). This CDR3 is built from 15 residues. This clonotype showed up many times. Antigen specificity is unknown. This chain joins TRBV7-9 and TRBJ2-1; 9 nucleotides agree with TRBD1. This sequence was found in a male donor with ankylosing spondylitis. The sequenced sample consisted of blood, either unsorted or a sorted T cell fraction (not recorded which). CDR3 DNA: TGTGCCAGCAGCTTCCGGACAGGGGACTACAATGAGCAGTTCTTC. Its protein is CASSFRTGDYNEQFF.